Shown below are 18 T cell receptor beta chains from a single sample sequenced in a study of human T cells and chemical hapten exposure. TCRdb itself ran the RACE reads through MiXCR, one entry per CDR3 protein. The table lists a few hundred thousand distinct CDR3 sequences, about 5.4% of them singletons. As to time point: pre-sensitization, week 0. Treatment of the sample: therapeutic diphenylcyclopropenone sensitization with weekly scalp DPC. The source was whole blood, collected in connection with sensitization to the hapten diphenylcyclopropenone (DPC). The receptors here all came from a young woman with alopecia areata. Some clones in this sample may be carry-over from other donors' samples.

V usage is TRBV28 and J usage is TRBJ1-6; D gene uncertain. Trimming cost V 7 bases and J 8 bases, with 12 bases left between them. The CDR3 has 13 amino acids. Germline values: CDR1 MDHEN, CDR2 SYDVKM. The DNA of the CDR3 is TGTGCCAGCAAATGGAGGTTAGATTCACCCCTCCACTTT. Protein sequence: CASKWRLDSPLHF. The full variable domain, with the rest looked up from reference TRBV28 and TRBJ1-6, is DVKVTQSSRYLVKRTGEKVFLECVQDMDHENMFWYRQDPGLGLRLIYFSYDVKMKEKGDIPEGYSVSREKKERFSLILESASTNQTSMYLCASKWRLDSPLHFGNGTRLTVT.

This clonotype appeared a few times. The chain has TRBV10-3 and TRBJ2-7; D is ambiguous. With 3 bases removed from V and 5 bases from J, the gap between germline ends came to 8 bases. The CDR3 runs 12 residues. CDR1 and CDR2 (germline): ENHRY, SYGVKD. Written as DNA, the CDR3 is TGTGCCATCAGTGAAAGGATCCACGAGCAGTACTTC. It codes for CAISERIHEQYF.

This clonotype was picked up a small number of times. The CDR3 here is CASSPMIRGTEAFF. In DNA form, the CDR3 reads TGTGCCAGCAGTCCTATGATCAGGGGCACTGAAGCTTTCTTT. This chain connects TRBV6-5 to TRBJ1-1, with D possibly TRBD1 on 6 matching bases. V lost 5 bases and J 4 bases, leaving 14 bases between the germline ends. The CDR3 has 14 amino acids. Germline lookup yields CDR1 MNHEY and CDR2 SVGAGI.

This clonotype was found many times. J is TRBJ1-6 and V is TRBV7-9; D might be TRBD1 (5 bases). Germline CDR1 SEHNR, CDR2 FQNEAQ (reference sequence). This CDR3 contains 14 residues. Trimming removed 5 bases at V and 9 bases at J, with 14 bases between. CDR3 sequence: CASSHTIGGSPLHF. The CDR3 coding sequence is TGTGCCAGCAGCCATACGATCGGGGGTTCACCCCTCCACTTT. The full variable domain, with the rest looked up from reference TRBV7-9 and TRBJ1-6, is DTGVSQNPRHKITKRGQNVTFRCDPISEHNRLYWYRQTLGQGPEFLTYFQNEAQLEKSRLLSDRFSAERPKGSFSTLEIQRTEQGDSAMYLCASSHTIGGSPLHFGNGTRLTVT.

In this sample, this clonotype turned up a few times. V usage is TRBV14 and J usage is TRBJ2-1, with TRBD2 matching over 11 bases. With 3 bases clipped from V and 3 bases from J, the junction kept 7 bases outside the gene matches. This CDR3 region has 17 residues. CDR1 and CDR2 (germline): SGHDN, FVKESK. CDR3 in amino acids: CASSHGGLADIYNEQFF. The CDR3 DNA reads as TGTGCCAGCAGCCATGGGGGACTAGCGGATATCTACAATGAGCAGTTCTTC.

J is TRBJ1-1 and V is TRBV29-1, with 8 bases aligning to TRBD1. The CDR3 loop spans 14 amino acids. Germline V lookup: CDR1 SQVTM, CDR2 ANQGSEA. Trimming took 3 bases from V and 6 from J; bases not matched to a gene: 9. The CDR3 loop is CSVEGGQGRSEAFF. DNA for the CDR3: TGCAGCGTTGAGGGAGGACAGGGAAGATCTGAAGCTTTCTTT.

This clonotype was observed many times. The V and J genes are TRBV7-2 and TRBJ2-3; tentative D call: TRBD2 (6 bases). Trimming pared 5 bases from V and 1 base from J, leaving 25 bases between. Germline V gene data show CDR1 as SGHTA and CDR2 as FQGNSA. This CDR3 has 19 residues. The CDR3: CASSPTPYGVGGGTDTQYF. CDR3 nucleotides: TGTGCCAGCAGCCCCACTCCTTACGGGGTCGGCGGGGGCACAGATACGCAGTATTTT.

This clonotype was detected only a few times. The chain employs TRBV9 and TRBJ2-1, with TRBD2 identical over 7 bases. After removal of 0 bases from V and 5 bases from J, the junction contained 2 bases not matched to a gene. CDR3 length: 14 amino acids. Looked up from germline, CDR1 is SGDLS and CDR2 is YYNGEE. CDR3 sequence: CASSVAGGHNEQFF. The CDR3 DNA reads TGTGCCAGCAGCGTAGCGGGGGGACACAATGAGCAGTTCTTC.

This clonotype was counted ten times or more. The rearrangement uses TRBV12-3 or TRBV12-4 and TRBJ1-6; 9 bases fit TRBD1. The CDR3 contains 13 residues. V was pared by 6 bases and J by 10 bases, with 4 bases of the junction left unmatched. The CDR3 bases are TGTGCCAGCAGACGGACAGGGGAATCACCCCTCCACTTT. It codes for CASRRTGESPLHF.

The gene calls are TRBV6-2 or TRBV6-3 and TRBJ1-2, with a weak D call TRBD1 (5 bases). CDR1 and CDR2 from the germline V gene are MNHEY and SVGEGT. The CDR3 extends over 13 amino acids. The V gene lost 2 bases and the J gene lost 5 bases, with 9 bases spanning the gap. CDR3 sequence: CASSYGGWYGYTF. DNA for the CDR3: TGTGCCAGCAGTTACGGGGGTTGGTATGGCTACACCTTC.

J is TRBJ2-7 and V is TRBV4-2; D is undetermined. CDR1 is LGHNA, CDR2 YNFKEQ, per germline. Between the trimmed V and J ends, which lost 0 bases and 5 bases, there was a span of 11 bases. The CDR3 sequence is 14 residues long. CDR3 nucleotides: TGTGCCAGCAGCCAAGATCATGGGCGCCACGAGCAGTACTTC. It codes for CASSQDHGRHEQYF.

The CDR3 region is CASSFARTAGNTIYF. In DNA, the CDR3 is TGTGCCAGCAGCTTCGCGCGGACAGCTGGAAACACCATATATTTT. This chain connects TRBV7-2 to TRBJ1-3; the D gene is possibly TRBD1 (6 bases). CDR3 size: 15 residues. The germline gives CDR1 SGHTA, CDR2 FQGNSA. The V end was cut by 3 bases, the J end by 2 bases, with 11 bases between.

Comments on this clonotype: Germline is not matched at one junction end, which may reflect a read error. The chain uses TRBV5-1 and TRBJ2-6; tentatively, D is TRBD2 (5 bases). Germline V lookup: CDR1 SGHRS, CDR2 YFSETQ. The CDR3 runs to 11 residues. The CDR3 protein is CASHKGGSPSF. CDR3 bases: TGCGCCAGCCACAAAGGAGGTTCACCTTCTTTC.

This clonotype was counted between two and nine times. The chain has TRBV9 and TRBJ2-2, with 8 positions matching TRBD1. J was trimmed by 0 bases and V by 3 bases; bases with no gene match: 4. The germline CDR1 and CDR2 sequences are SGDLS and YYNGEE. The CDR3 extends over 16 amino acids. CDR3 in amino acids: CASSAQGASNTGELFF. CDR3 DNA sequence: TGTGCCAGCAGCGCCCAGGGGGCATCGAACACCGGGGAGCTGTTTTTT.

J is TRBJ1-2 and V is TRBV5-1, with 7 bases that match TRBD1. The CDR3 length is 14 residues. Germline V gives CDR1 SGHRS, CDR2 YFSETQ. V was clipped by 5 bases and J by 8 bases; unmatched bases: 12. The CDR3 spells CASSHYDRDGGYTF. CDR3 DNA sequence: TGCGCCAGCAGTCACTATGACAGGGACGGCGGCTACACCTTC.

This clonotype has ten or more counts. DNA for the CDR3: TGTGCCAGCAGCTTAACGGGACAGGGAGGAGATACGCAGTATTTT. Amino acid sequence: CASSLTGQGGDTQYF. The rearrangement links TRBV7-9 to TRBJ2-3; 9 nucleotides agree with TRBD1. Trimming removed 2 bases from V and 5 bases from J; junction bases left unmatched: 5. Looked up from germline, CDR1 is SEHNR and CDR2 is FQNEAQ (reference sequence). The CDR3 has 15 residues.

The V gene is TRBV5-1, the J gene TRBJ2-1; TRBD2 matches at 10 bases. The CDR3 is made up of 16 amino acids. With V trimmed by 1 base and J by 5 bases, 6 bases remained unmatched. CDR1 is SGHRS and CDR2 is YFSETQ in the germline V gene. The CDR3 DNA reads TGCGCCAGCAGCTTGCGGCCTAGCGGGGGCCACAATGAGCAGTTCTTC. Residues: CASSLRPSGGHNEQFF. The full variable domain, completed using reference TRBV5-1 and TRBJ2-1, is KAGVTQTPRYLIKTRGQQVTLSCSPISGHRSVSWYQQTPGQGLQFLFEYFSETQRNKGNFPGRFSGRQFSNSRSEMNVSTLELGDSALYLCASSLRPSGGHNEQFFGPGTRLTVL.

The chain is built from TRBV12-3 or TRBV12-4 and TRBJ2-5, with 7 bases aligning to TRBD1. The junction had 6 bases not matched to a gene; V was cut back by 4 bases and J by 1 base. The CDR3 consists of 15 residues. CDR3 sequence reads: CASSYRGTAQETQYF. DNA of the CDR3: TGTGCCAGCAGTTACAGGGGAACGGCCCAAGAGACCCAGTACTTC.